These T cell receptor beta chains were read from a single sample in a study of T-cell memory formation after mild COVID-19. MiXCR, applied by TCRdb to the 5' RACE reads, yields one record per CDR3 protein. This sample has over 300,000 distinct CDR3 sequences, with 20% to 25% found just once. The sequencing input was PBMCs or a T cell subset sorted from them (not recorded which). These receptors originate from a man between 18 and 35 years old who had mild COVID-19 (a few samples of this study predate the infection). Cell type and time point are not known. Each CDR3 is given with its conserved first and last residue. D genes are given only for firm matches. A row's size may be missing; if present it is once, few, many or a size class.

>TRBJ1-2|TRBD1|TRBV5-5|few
TGTGCCAGCAGCTCCAAAAGGACAGGACAAGATGGCTACACCTTC
CASSSKRTGQDGYTF
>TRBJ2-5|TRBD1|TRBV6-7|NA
TGTGCCATCGCACTTGGGACAGCCCAAGAGACCCAGTACTTC
CAIALGTAQETQYF
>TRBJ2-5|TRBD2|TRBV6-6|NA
TGTGCCAGCAGCCCCCCCCCTAGCGGGGGGTTCGAGACCCAGTACTTC
CASSPPPSGGFETQYF
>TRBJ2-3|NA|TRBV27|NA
TGTGCCAGCAGTTTATCGAGGCCCACAGATACGCAGTATTTT
CASSLSRPTDTQYF
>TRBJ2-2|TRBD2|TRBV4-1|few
TGCGCCAGCAGCCTCCTTTCTAGCGGTTACACCGGGGAGCTGTTTTTT
CASSLLSSGYTGELFF
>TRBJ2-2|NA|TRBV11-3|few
TGTGCCAGCAGCTTAGATGGTCGTACAGGGTTAACCGGGGAGCTGTTTTTT
CASSLDGRTGLTGELFF
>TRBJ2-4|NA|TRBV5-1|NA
TGCGCCAGCAGCGCTGATACAGCCAAAAACATTCAGTACTTC
CASSADTAKNIQYF
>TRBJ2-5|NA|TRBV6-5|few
TGTGCCAGCAGCCCCGGGGCCGGGGAGACCCAGTACTTC
CASSPGAGETQYF
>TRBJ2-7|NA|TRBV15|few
TGTGCCACCAGCATGCAGAAAAGCTCCTACGAGCAGTACTTC
CATSMQKSSYEQYF
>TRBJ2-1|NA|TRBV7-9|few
TGTGCCAGCAGCTTACTTCAGGGAATTAAGAATGAGCAGTTCTTC
CASSLLQGIKNEQFF
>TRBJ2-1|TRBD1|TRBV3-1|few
TGTGCCAGCAGCCAGTCGGACAGGGACAATGAGCAGTTCTTC
CASSQSDRDNEQFF
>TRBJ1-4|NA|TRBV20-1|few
TGCAGTGCTAGAGCCCCGGGGGAGGGAGGAGAAAAACTGTTTTTT
CSARAPGEGGEKLFF
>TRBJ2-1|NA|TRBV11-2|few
TGTGCCAGCAGCTCGGCTGGGGGGGCCTTCGACAATGAGCAGTTCTTC
CASSSAGGAFDNEQFF
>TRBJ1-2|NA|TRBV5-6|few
TGTGCCAGCAGCTTGGCTTGGGGGGGCGCCGATGGCTACACCTTC
CASSLAWGGADGYTF
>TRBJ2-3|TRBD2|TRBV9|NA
TGTGCCAGCAGCGCCCTTAGCGGGTACACAGATACGCAGTATTTT
CASSALSGYTDTQYF
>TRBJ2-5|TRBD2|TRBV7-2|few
TGTGCCAGCAATGGGGGAGCGGGCGGGGGGCCCCAAGAGACCCAGTACTTC
CASNGGAGGGPQETQYF
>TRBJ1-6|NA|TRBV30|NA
TGTGCCTGGAGCGGTCAGTGGGAATCCCTCCACTTT
CAWSGQWESLHF
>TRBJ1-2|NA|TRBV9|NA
TGTGCCAGCAGCCCCAGGGGAGGGATAACGAACTATGGCTACACCTTC
CASSPRGGITNYGYTF
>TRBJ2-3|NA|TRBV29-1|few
TGCAGCGTTGAAGGCGCAGTAGCCACGGGGTATTTT
CSVEGAVATGYF
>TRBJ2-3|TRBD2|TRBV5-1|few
TGCGCCAGCAGCTTGTTATACGGGGGGAACACAGATACGCAGTATTTT
CASSLLYGGNTDTQYF
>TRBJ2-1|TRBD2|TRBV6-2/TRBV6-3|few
TGTGCCAGCAGTTACTCGAGCAGGGGGCGGATGGCTAGCGGGGGCAACAATGAGCAGTTCTTC
CASSYSSRGRMASGGNNEQFF
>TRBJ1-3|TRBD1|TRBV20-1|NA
TGCAGCGCAATGAGACAGGGGGTAATCTCTGGAAACACCATATATTTT
CSAMRQGVISGNTIYF
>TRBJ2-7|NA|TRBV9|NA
TGTGCCAGCAGCGTAGAGGTGGGGACCTACGAGCAGTACTTC
CASSVEVGTYEQYF
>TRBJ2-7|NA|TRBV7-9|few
TGTGCCAGCGGCGGGAACCCCGAGCAGTACTTC
CASGGNPEQYF
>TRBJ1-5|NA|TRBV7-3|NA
TGTGCCAGCAGCTTAAGCCCGTTGGTATATCAGCCCCAGCATTTT
CASSLSPLVYQPQHF
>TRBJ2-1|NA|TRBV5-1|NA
TGCGCCAGCAGCTTGGGTCGGGAGAACAATGAGCAGTTCTTC
CASSLGRENNEQFF
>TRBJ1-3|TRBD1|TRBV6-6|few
TGTGCCAGCAGTTACGAGACAGGGGGCTCCAACACCATATATTTT
CASSYETGGSNTIYF
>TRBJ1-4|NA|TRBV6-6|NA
TGTGCCAGCAGTTTGGGGGGCGGAGAAAAACTGTTTTTT
CASSLGGGEKLFF
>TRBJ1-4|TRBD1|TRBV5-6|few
TGTGCCAGCAGCTTGCAGGGGGCCTCAACTCCGAACGAAAAACTGTTTTTT
CASSLQGASTPNEKLFF
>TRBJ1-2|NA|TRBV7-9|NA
TGTGCCAGCAGCTTAGTCCTCAGGCAGCATGGCTACACCTTC
CASSLVLRQHGYTF
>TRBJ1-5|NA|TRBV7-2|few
TGTGCCAGCAGCGCCGGACCTTCGGCGAGTCAGCCCCAGCATTTT
CASSAGPSASQPQHF
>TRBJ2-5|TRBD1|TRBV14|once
TGTGCCAGCAGCCAACCGGGACAGCAAGAGACCCAGTACTTC
CASSQPGQQETQYF
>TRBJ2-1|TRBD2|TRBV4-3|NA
TGCGCCAGCAGCCAAGATATCCTAGCGGGGGGTCCGAGCTCCTACAATGAGCAGTTCTTC
CASSQDILAGGPSSYNEQFF
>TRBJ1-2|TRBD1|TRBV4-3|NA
TGCGCCAGCAACCCAGCCCCGGGACAGGGGAACTATGGCTACACCTTC
CASNPAPGQGNYGYTF
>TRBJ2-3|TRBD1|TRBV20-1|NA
TGCAGTGCTCTTGGGACAGGCCGAGCTAGCACAGATACGCAGTATTTT
CSALGTGRASTDTQYF
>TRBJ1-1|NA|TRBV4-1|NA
TGCGCCAGCAGCCAAGAGGGAGATAGACCCGCTGAAGCTTTCTTT
CASSQEGDRPAEAFF
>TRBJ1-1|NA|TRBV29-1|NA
TGCAGCGTTGTCGTTTGGGGAACTGAAGCTTTCTTT
CSVVVWGTEAFF
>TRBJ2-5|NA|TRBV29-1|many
TGCAGCGTTGAAGGGCGCGAGGGAGAGACCCAGTACTTC
CSVEGREGETQYF
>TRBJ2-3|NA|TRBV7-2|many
TGTGCCAGCAGCTTAGCGCCGGGGACGGATACGCAGTATTTT
CASSLAPGTDTQYF
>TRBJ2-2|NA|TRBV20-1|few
TGCAGTGCTAGGCTAGTAACCGGGGAGCTGTTTTTT
CSARLVTGELFF
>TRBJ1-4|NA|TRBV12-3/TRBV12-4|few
TGTGCCAGCAGTTTTTCTCCGGGACGGACGTTCGGAAAACTGTTTTTT
CASSFSPGRTFGKLFF
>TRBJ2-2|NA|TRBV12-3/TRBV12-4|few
TGTGCCAGCAGCCGGGCCCGAATACTGAACACCGGGGAGCTGTTTTTT
CASSRARILNTGELFF
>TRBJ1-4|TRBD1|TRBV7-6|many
TGTGCCAGCAGCCTAGGATCCGGGACAGCTAATGAAAAACTGTTTTTT
CASSLGSGTANEKLFF
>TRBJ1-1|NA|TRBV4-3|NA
TGCGCCAGCAGCCAAGATCCGGTGGGCACTGAAGCTTTCTTT
CASSQDPVGTEAFF
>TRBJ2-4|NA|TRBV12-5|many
TGTGCTAGTGGTTTAGGGACTCCAGCCAAAAACATTCAGTACTTC
CASGLGTPAKNIQYF
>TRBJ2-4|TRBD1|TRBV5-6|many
TGTGCCAGCAGCTTGGGGGAGACAGGGGGCATTCAGTACTTC
CASSLGETGGIQYF
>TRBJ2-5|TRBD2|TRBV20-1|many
TGCAGTGCGAGAATAGCGGGACCATACCAAGAGACCCAGTACTTC
CSARIAGPYQETQYF
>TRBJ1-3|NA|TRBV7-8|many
TGTGCCAGCAGCGCTGGAAACACCATATATTTT
CASSAGNTIYF
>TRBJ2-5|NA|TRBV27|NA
TGTGCCAGCAGCCCCCCCGCGCGTGAGACCCAGTACTTC
CASSPPARETQYF
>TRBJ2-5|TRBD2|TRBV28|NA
TGTGCCAGCAGTCCCAGTCCGGGCGGGGGGCAAGAGACCCAGTACTTC
CASSPSPGGGQETQYF
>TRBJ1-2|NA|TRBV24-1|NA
TGTGCCACCAGTGACGGAGTGGGAGGCTACACCTTC
CATSDGVGGYTF
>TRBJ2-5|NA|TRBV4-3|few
TGCGCCAGCAGCCCGATTTTCAGGGGGAGGGAGACCCAGTACTTC
CASSPIFRGRETQYF
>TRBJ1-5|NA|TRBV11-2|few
TGTGCCAGCAGCTTAGATACACGGGAGCCCCAGCATTTT
CASSLDTREPQHF
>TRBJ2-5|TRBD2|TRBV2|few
TGTGCCAGCGGGGGCCGACTAGCGGGGGATCCCCAGTACTTC
CASGGRLAGDPQYF
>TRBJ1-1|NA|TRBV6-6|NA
TGTGCCAGCAGTCCCCCCCGCGATGCCACTGAAGCTTTCTTT
CASSPPRDATEAFF
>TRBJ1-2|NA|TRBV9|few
TGTGCCAGCAGAGCCCAGGGTGGCTATGGCTACACCTTC
CASRAQGGYGYTF
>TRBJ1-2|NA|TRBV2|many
TGTGCCAGCAGTGAAAATGGGATCCCCTATGGCTACACCTTC
CASSENGIPYGYTF
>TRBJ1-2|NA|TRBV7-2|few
TGTGCCAGCAGCTTAGTCACTAGAGGGGATGGTGGCTACACCTTC
CASSLVTRGDGGYTF
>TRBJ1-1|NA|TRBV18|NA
TGTGCCAGCTCACCACCGGCAGGGATGTTCCTTGAAGCTTTCTTT
CASSPPAGMFLEAFF
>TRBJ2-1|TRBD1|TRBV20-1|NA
TGCAGTGCTAACCTACCGGGACAGGGTATGGATGAGCAGTTCTTC
CSANLPGQGMDEQFF